This T cell receptor (beta chain) was captured in a study of T cell responses to AZD1222 COVID-19 vaccine. A note on this clone: The antigen remains unidentified.

Sequenced by immunoSEQ multiplex PCR; TCRdb stores in-frame clones only, minus some. The sample includes about 140,000 clones, roughly 90% of them seen just once. CDR1 is SGHTA and CDR2 is FQGTGA in the germline V gene. Trimming removed 0 bases from V and 3 bases from J, with 10 bases in between. This CDR3 region has 15 residues. Broader study findings: The reported proportion of spike-specific TCRs targeting unmutated variant regions was nearly half. Sampled repertoires all dated from after the peak T cell response.

The V and J genes are TRBV7-3 and TRBJ2-3; D may correspond to TRBD1 or TRBD2 (6 bases each). The receptor was isolated from an adult in good health. The sample in question was peripheral blood, obtained on day 0 of AZD1222 vaccination. This chain's CDR3 is CASSLTGGTTDTQYF. The CDR3 DNA is TGTGCCAGCAGCTTAACAGGGGGGACTACAGATACGCAGTATTTT. The full variable domain, with the rest looked up from reference TRBV7-3 and TRBJ2-3, is GAGVSQTPSNKVTEKGKYVELRCDPISGHTALYWYRQSLGQGPEFLIYFQGTGAADDSGLPNDRFFAVRPEGSVSTLKIQRTERGDSAVYLCASSLTGGTTDTQYFGPGTRLTVL.